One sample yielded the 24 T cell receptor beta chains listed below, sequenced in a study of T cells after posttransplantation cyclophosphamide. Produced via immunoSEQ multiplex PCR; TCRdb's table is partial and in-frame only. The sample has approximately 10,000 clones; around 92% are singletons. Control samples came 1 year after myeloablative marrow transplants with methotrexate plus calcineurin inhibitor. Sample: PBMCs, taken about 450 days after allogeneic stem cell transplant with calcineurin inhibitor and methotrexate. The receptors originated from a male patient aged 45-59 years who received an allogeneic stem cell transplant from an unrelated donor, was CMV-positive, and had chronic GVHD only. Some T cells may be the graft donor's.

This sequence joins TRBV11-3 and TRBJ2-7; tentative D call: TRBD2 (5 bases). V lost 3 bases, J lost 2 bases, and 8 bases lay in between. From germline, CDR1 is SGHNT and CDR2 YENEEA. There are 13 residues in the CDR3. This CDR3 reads CASSLTTTYEQYF. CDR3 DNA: TGTGCCAGCAGCTTGACTACGACCTACGAGCAGTACTTC.

This CDR3 reads CASSLGDRSGTDTQYF. In DNA form, the CDR3 reads TGTGCCAGCAGCTTAGGAGACAGGTCTGGCACAGATACGCAGTATTTT. The V and J genes are TRBV7-9 and TRBJ2-3, with D possibly TRBD1 on 6 matching bases. Germline V gene data show CDR1 as SEHNR and CDR2 as FQNEAQ (reference sequence). The CDR3 runs 16 residues. V dropped 1 base and J dropped 1 base, with 12 bases sitting between them.

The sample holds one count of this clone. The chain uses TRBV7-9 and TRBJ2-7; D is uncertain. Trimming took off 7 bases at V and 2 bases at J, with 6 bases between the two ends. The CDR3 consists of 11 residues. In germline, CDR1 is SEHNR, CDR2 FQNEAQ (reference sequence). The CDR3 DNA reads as TGTGCCAGCAAATCTACCTACGAGCAGTACTTC. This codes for CASKSTYEQYF.

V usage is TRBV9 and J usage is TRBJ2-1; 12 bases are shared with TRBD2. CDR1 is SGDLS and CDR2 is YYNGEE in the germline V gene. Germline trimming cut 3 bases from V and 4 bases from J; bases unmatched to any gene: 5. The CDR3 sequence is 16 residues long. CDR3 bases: TGTGCCAGCAGCGGGCCTAGCGGGGGGGATTACAATGAGCAGTTCTTC. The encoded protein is CASSGPSGGDYNEQFF. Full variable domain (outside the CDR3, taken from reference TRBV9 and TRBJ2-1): DSGVTQTPKHLITATGQRVTLRCSPRSGDLSVYWYQQSLDQGLQFLIQYYNGEERAKGNILERFSAQQFPDLHSELNLSSLELGDSALYFCASSGPSGGDYNEQFFGPGTRLTVL.

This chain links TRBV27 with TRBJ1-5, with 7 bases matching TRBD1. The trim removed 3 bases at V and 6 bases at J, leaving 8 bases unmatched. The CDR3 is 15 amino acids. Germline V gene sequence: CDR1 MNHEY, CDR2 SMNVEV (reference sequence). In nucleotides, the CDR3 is TGTGCCAGCAGTTTGGCCAGGGGGTTAGGTCAGCCCCAGCATTTT. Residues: CASSLARGLGQPQHF.

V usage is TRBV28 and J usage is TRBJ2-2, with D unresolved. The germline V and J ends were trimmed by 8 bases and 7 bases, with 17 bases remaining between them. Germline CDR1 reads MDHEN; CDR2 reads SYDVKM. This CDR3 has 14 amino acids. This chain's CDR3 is CASGGLNGNGELFF. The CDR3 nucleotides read TGTGCCAGCGGTGGGCTTAACGGCAACGGGGAGCTGTTTTTT.

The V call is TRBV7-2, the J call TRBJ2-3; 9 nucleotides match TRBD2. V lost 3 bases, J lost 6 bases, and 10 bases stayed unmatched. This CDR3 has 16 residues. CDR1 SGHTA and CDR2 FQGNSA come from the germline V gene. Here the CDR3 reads CASSLHRRGGQDTQYF. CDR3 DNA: TGTGCCAGCAGCTTGCACCGGCGGGGGGGCCAGGATACGCAGTATTTT.

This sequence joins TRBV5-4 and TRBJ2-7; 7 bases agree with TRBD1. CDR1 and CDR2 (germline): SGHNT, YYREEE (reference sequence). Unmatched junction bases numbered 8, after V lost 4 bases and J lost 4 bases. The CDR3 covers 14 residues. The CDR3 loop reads CASSPAGGRYEQYF. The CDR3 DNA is TGTGCCAGCAGCCCCGCAGGGGGTCGGTACGAGCAGTACTTC.

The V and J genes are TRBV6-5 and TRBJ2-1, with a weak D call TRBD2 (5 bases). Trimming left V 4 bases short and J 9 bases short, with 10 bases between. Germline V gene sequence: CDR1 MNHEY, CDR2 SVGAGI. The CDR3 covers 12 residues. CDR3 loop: CASSLSEGEQFF. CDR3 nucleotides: TGTGCCAGCAGTTTATCCGAGGGTGAGCAGTTCTTC.

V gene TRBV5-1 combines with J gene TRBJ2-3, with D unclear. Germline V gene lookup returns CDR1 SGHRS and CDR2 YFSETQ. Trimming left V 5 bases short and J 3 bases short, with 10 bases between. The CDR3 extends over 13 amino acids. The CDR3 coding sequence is TGCGCCAGCAGTATGGTAGCTACAGATACGCAGTATTTT. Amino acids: CASSMVATDTQYF. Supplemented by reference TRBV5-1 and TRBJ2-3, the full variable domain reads KAGVTQTPRYLIKTRGQQVTLSCSPISGHRSVSWYQQTPGQGLQFLFEYFSETQRNKGNFPGRFSGRQFSNSRSEMNVSTLELGDSALYLCASSMVATDTQYFGPGTRLTVL.

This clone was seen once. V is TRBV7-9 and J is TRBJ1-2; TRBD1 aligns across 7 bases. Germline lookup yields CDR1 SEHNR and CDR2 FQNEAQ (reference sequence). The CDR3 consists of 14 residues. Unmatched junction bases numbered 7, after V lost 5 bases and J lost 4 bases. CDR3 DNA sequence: TGTGCCAGCAGCCGGGACGGGACAGTCTATGGCTACACCTTC. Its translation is CASSRDGTVYGYTF.

CDR3 DNA sequence: TGTGCCAGCAGCATTAGCGGGGGTAGCTCCTACAATGAGCAGTTCTTC. Amino acids: CASSISGGSSYNEQFF. J is TRBJ2-1 and V is TRBV7-3; 9 bases match TRBD2. Looked up from germline, CDR1 is SGHTA and CDR2 is FQGTGA. The CDR3 covers 16 residues. Trimming cost V 5 bases and J 0 bases; bases outside gene matches: 5.

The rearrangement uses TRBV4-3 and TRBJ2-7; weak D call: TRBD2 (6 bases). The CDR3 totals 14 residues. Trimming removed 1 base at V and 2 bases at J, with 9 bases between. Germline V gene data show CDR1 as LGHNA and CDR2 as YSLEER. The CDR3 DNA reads TGCGCCAGCAGCCAAGCGGCGGGGACCTACGAGCAGTACTTC. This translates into CASSQAAGTYEQYF.

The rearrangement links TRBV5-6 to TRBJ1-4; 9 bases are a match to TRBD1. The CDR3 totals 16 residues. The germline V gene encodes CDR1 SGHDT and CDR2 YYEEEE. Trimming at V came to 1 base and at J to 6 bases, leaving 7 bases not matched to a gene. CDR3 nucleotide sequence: TGTGCCAGCAGCTTGTTGTTCCGGGACAGGGATGAAAAACTGTTTTTT. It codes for CASSLLFRDRDEKLFF.

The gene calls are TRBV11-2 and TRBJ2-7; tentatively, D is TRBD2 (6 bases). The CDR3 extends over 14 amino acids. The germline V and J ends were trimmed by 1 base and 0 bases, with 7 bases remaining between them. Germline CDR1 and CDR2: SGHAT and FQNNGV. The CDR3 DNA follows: TGTGCCAGCAGCTTAGGGACTATCTCCTACGAGCAGTACTTC. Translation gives CASSLGTISYEQYF. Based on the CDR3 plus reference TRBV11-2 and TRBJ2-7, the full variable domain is EAGVAQSPRYKIIEKRQSVAFWCNPISGHATLYWYQQILGQGPKLLIQFQNNGVVDDSQLPKDRFSAERLKGVDSTLKIQPAKLEDSAVYLCASSLGTISYEQYFGPGTRLTVT.

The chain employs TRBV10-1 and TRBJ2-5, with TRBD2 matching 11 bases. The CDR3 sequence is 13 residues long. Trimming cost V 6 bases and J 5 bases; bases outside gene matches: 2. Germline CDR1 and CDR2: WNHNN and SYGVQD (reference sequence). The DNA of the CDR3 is TGCGCCAGCAGCCTAGCGGGGGGCGAGACCCAGTACTTC. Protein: CASSLAGGETQYF.

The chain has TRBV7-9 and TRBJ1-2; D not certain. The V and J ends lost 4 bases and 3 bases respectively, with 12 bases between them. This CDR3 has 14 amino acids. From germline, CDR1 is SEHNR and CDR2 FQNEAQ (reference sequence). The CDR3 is CASSSRGGHYGYTF. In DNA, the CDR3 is TGTGCCAGCAGCTCCCGGGGAGGGCACTATGGCTACACCTTC.

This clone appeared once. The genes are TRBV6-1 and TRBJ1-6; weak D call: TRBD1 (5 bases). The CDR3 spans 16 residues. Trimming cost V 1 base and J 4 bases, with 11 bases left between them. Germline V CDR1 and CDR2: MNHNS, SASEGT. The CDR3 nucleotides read TGTGCCAGCAGTGAAGGAAGGGGCCGATATAATTCACCCCTCCACTTT. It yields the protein CASSEGRGRYNSPLHF.

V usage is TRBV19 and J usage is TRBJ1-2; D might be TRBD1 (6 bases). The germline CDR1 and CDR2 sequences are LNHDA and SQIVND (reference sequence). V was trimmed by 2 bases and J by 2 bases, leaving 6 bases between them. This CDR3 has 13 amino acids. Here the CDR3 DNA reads TGTGCCAGTAGTATACAGGGGAACTATGGCTACACCTTC. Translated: CASSIQGNYGYTF.

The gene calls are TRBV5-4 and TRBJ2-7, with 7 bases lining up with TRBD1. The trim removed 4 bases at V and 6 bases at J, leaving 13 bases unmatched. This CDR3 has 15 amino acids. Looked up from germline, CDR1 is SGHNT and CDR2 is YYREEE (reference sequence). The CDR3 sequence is CASSRDSRPIGEQYF. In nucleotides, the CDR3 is TGTGCCAGCAGCCGGGACAGCCGGCCGATCGGCGAGCAGTACTTC.

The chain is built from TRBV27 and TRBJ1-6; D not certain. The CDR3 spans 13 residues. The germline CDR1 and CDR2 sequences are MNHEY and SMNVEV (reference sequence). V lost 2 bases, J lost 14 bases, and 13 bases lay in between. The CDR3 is CASSLNLARTLHF. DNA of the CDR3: TGTGCCAGCAGTTTAAATCTTGCTAGGACCCTCCACTTT.

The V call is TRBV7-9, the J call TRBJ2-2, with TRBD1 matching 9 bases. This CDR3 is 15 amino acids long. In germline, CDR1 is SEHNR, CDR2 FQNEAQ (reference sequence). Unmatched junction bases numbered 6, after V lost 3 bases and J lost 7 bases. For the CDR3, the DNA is TGTGCCAGCAGCTTGGGACAGGGTGTATTCGGGGAGCTGTTTTTT. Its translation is CASSLGQGVFGELFF. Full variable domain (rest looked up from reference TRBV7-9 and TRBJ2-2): DTGVSQNPRHKITKRGQNVTFRCDPISEHNRLYWYRQTLGQGPEFLTYFQNEAQLEKSRLLSDRFSAERPKGSFSTLEIQRTEQGDSAMYLCASSLGQGVFGELFFGEGSRLTVL.

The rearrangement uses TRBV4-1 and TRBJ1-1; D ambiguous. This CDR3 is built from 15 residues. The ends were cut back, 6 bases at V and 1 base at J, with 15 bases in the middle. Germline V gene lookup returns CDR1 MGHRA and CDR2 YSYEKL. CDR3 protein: CASSQQATPNTEAFF. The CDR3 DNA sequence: TGCGCCAGCAGTCAACAAGCTACCCCGAACACTGAAGCTTTCTTT.

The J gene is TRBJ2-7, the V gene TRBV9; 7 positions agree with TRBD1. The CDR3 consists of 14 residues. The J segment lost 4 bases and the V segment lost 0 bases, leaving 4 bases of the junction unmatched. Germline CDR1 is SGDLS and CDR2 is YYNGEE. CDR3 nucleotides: TGTGCCAGCAGCGTAGAGGCAGGGGGATACGAGCAGTACTTC. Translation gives CASSVEAGGYEQYF. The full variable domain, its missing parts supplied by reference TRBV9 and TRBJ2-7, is DSGVTQTPKHLITATGQRVTLRCSPRSGDLSVYWYQQSLDQGLQFLIQYYNGEERAKGNILERFSAQQFPDLHSELNLSSLELGDSALYFCASSVEAGGYEQYFGPGTRLTVT.